Shown below are 32 T cell receptor beta chains from a single sample sequenced in a study of blood T cell repertoires in COVID-19. Method: immunoSEQ multiplex PCR; TCRdb's copy keeps in-frame clones and lacks some. Of 200,000 to 300,000 clones listed, roughly 82% were seen once; the top ten hold over 2%. The sequenced material came from PBMCs or T cells enriched from blood (not recorded which). Source of these receptors: a woman aged 45-65 years who had recovered from COVID-19.

The rearrangement joins TRBV30 to TRBJ1-5, with a tentative D call TRBD1 (6 bases). CDR1 GTSNPN and CDR2 SVGIG come from the germline V gene (reference sequence). V lost 0 bases, J lost 2 bases, and 11 bases lay in between. CDR3 length: 15 amino acids. The chain's CDR3 is CAWSVSGAGNQPQHF. In DNA, the CDR3 is TGTGCCTGGAGTGTATCAGGGGCCGGCAATCAGCCCCAGCATTTT. Combining the CDR3 with reference TRBV30 and TRBJ1-5 gives the whole variable domain SQTIHQWPATLVQPVGSPLSLECTVEGTSNPNLYWYRQAAGRGLQLLFYSVGIGQISSEVPQNLSASRPQDRQFILSSKKLLLSDSGFYLCAWSVSGAGNQPQHFGDGTRLSIL.

The chain recombines TRBV7-2 with TRBJ1-5; D ambiguous. The CDR3 length is 15 residues. V dropped 2 bases and J dropped 6 bases, with 14 bases sitting between them. Germline CDR1 reads SGHTA; CDR2 reads FQGNSA. In DNA form, the CDR3 reads TGTGCCAGCAGCTTAAGAGCCACCGGGGTTCAGCCCCAGCATTTT. Translated: CASSLRATGVQPQHF.

The J gene is TRBJ1-1, the V gene TRBV28; D unresolved. The CDR3 covers 15 residues. V lost 5 bases and J lost 4, with 17 bases in between. CDR1 is MDHEN, CDR2 SYDVKM, per germline. CDR3 nucleotides: TGTGCCAGCAGTCCCGGCCCTCCGCGGGCCACTGAAGCTTTCTTT. Protein sequence: CASSPGPPRATEAFF.

CDR3 nucleotides: TGTGCCAGCAGCTCCCGGGACACAGATACGCAGTATTTT. Amino acids: CASSSRDTDTQYF. The chain carries TRBV7-2 and TRBJ2-3; TRBD2 might be the D (5 bases). Trimming took off 4 bases at V and 2 bases at J, with 7 bases between the two ends. This CDR3 region has 13 residues. Germline V gene sequence: CDR1 SGHTA, CDR2 FQGNSA.

In nucleotides, the CDR3 is TGTGCCAGCAGCGTAGGTCGAGAGAACACTGAAGCTTTCTTT. It codes for CASSVGRENTEAFF. The V and J genes are TRBV9 and TRBJ1-1; D uncertain. V was clipped by 0 bases and J by 1 base, with 7 bases between them. This CDR3 contains 14 residues. Germline CDR1 reads SGDLS; CDR2 reads YYNGEE.

The rearrangement links TRBV2 to TRBJ2-1, with 9 bases matching TRBD2. Germline V gene sequence: CDR1 SNHLY, CDR2 FYNNEI. This CDR3 region has 14 residues. V shed 7 bases, J shed 6 bases, and the junction held 7 bases outside the gene matches. CDR3 in amino acids: CASMREGLVNEQFF. CDR3 DNA sequence: TGTGCCAGCATGCGGGAGGGCCTGGTCAATGAGCAGTTCTTC.

For the CDR3, the DNA is TGTGCCTGGAGCGGGGTTAACTATGGCTACACCTTC. Translation: CAWSGVNYGYTF. The chain employs TRBV30 and TRBJ1-2; D not resolved. Germline-derived CDR1 and CDR2 are GTSNPN and SVGIG (reference sequence). Trimming shortened V by 3 bases and J by 1 base, and 6 bases separated the two germline ends. The CDR3 extends over 12 amino acids.

This clone was observed a few times. The V gene is TRBV5-5, the J gene TRBJ1-2; 7 bases map to TRBD1. Germline trimming cut 4 bases from V and 7 bases from J; bases unmatched to any gene: 7. CDR1 and CDR2 (germline): SGHKS, YYEKEE (reference sequence). This CDR3 contains 13 residues. In DNA, the CDR3 is TGTGCCAGCAGCGAGAGGGACAGATCTGGCTACACCTTC. Translation gives CASSERDRSGYTF.

The J gene is TRBJ2-1, the V gene TRBV3-1 (or the pseudogene TRBV3-2); 9 bases map to TRBD2. Germline-derived CDR1 and CDR2 are LGHDT and YNNKEL (reference sequence). V was clipped by 5 bases and J by 5 bases; unmatched bases: 7. CDR3 length: 15 residues. CDR3 protein: CASSDRGGANNEQFF. CDR3 DNA sequence: TGTGCCAGCAGCGACCGCGGGGGGGCAAACAATGAGCAGTTCTTC.

V gene TRBV7-2 combines with J gene TRBJ2-3; 11 positions agree with TRBD2. This CDR3 region has 18 residues. Germline-derived CDR1 and CDR2 are SGHTA and FQGNSA. Germline trimming cut 5 bases from V and 6 bases from J; bases unmatched to any gene: 16. The chain's CDR3 is CASSRQSASGRPGDTQYF. CDR3 DNA: TGTGCCAGCAGCCGCCAGTCGGCTAGCGGGAGGCCCGGGGATACGCAGTATTTT.

This rearrangement joins TRBV19 to TRBJ1-2; TRBD1 is a possible D gene (6 bases). The V end lost 6 bases, the J end lost 5 bases, and 16 bases lay between the germline ends. CDR1 and CDR2 from the germline V gene are LNHDA and SQIVND (reference sequence). The CDR3 loop spans 14 amino acids. The CDR3 loop is CASRPAGDRYGYTF. CDR3 DNA sequence: TGTGCCAGTAGACCCGCAGGGGATCGGTATGGCTACACCTTC.

The CDR3 coding sequence is TGTGCCAGTAGTATGGGGTTAGCGGGAGAGTATCTCTACAATGAGCAGTTCTTC. Protein product: CASSMGLAGEYLYNEQFF. V and J are TRBV19 and TRBJ2-1; 9 nucleotides match TRBD2. This CDR3 comprises 18 residues. Trimming took 3 bases from V and 3 from J; bases not matched to a gene: 12. Germline CDR1 reads LNHDA; CDR2 reads SQIVND (reference sequence).

The chain is built from TRBV18 and TRBJ2-7; TRBD2 agrees at 7 bases. The germline gives CDR1 KGHSH, CDR2 LQKENI. V was clipped by 6 bases and J by 4 bases; unmatched bases: 15. The CDR3 runs 16 residues. The CDR3 DNA sequence: TGTGCCAGCTCCAACGCGGGAGCCATCCCACAATACGAGCAGTACTTC. Protein sequence: CASSNAGAIPQYEQYF.

This sequence joins TRBV7-9 and TRBJ1-5; 8 bases map to TRBD1. The CDR3 extends over 23 amino acids. CDR1 SEHNR and CDR2 FQNEAQ come from the germline V gene (reference sequence). V shed 5 bases and J 0 bases; nucleotides not matched to a gene: 27. In nucleotides, the CDR3 is TGTGCCAGCAGCACGCGCCGGACAGGGCCCGCGGAATTGCGCCCATATAGCAATCAGCCCCAGCATTTT. Translation: CASSTRRTGPAELRPYSNQPQHF.

The chain combines TRBV6-5 with TRBJ1-5; 7 positions agree with TRBD1. The J segment lost 5 bases and the V segment lost 5 bases, leaving 6 bases of the junction unmatched. From germline, CDR1 is MNHEY and CDR2 SVGAGI. This CDR3 spans 14 amino acids. The CDR3 DNA reads as TGTGCCAGCAGTCTCGGACAGGTTTATCAGCCCCAGCATTTT. It encodes CASSLGQVYQPQHF.

The chain couples TRBV11-2 to TRBJ2-1; 7 bases are a match to TRBD2. Trimming at V came to 1 base and at J to 7 bases, leaving 7 bases not matched to a gene. The CDR3 loop spans 15 amino acids. Germline V gene sequence: CDR1 SGHAT, CDR2 FQNNGV. CDR3 DNA: TGTGCCAGCAGCTTAGCGGGGGGATTGCGGAATGAGCAGTTCTTC. It encodes CASSLAGGLRNEQFF.

This clone was observed a few times. The chain carries TRBV30 and TRBJ1-5; tentative D call: TRBD1 (5 bases). Germline values: CDR1 GTSNPN, CDR2 SVGIG (reference sequence). Deletions cut 0 bases from V and 3 bases from J, with 12 bases between. This CDR3 is 15 amino acids long. Written as DNA, the CDR3 is TGTGCCTGGAGTGTGGGCGGGGGGTACAATCAGCCCCAGCATTTT. It is translated as CAWSVGGGYNQPQHF.

This clone has only a few counts. The chain links TRBV10-2 to TRBJ2-3, with D possibly matching TRBD2 (6 bases). The V and J ends lost 4 bases and 0 bases respectively, with 8 bases between them. CDR1 WSHSY and CDR2 SAAADI come from the germline V gene. This CDR3 comprises 14 residues. The CDR3 sequence is CASSGSGSTDTQYF. CDR3 nucleotide sequence: TGCGCCAGCAGTGGCAGCGGGAGCACAGATACGCAGTATTTT.

Concerning this clone itself: The sample contains more than one DNA sequence encoding this CDR3. The J gene is TRBJ1-1, the V gene TRBV11-3, with unresolved D. The V end lost 0 bases, the J end lost 5 bases, and 7 bases lay between the germline ends. The CDR3 runs 13 residues. CDR1 and CDR2 (germline): SGHNT, YENEEA. This chain's CDR3 is CASSLEGGTEAFF. CDR3 coding DNA: TGTGCCAGCAGCTTAGAGGGCGGGACTGAAGCTTTCTTT.

The chain has TRBV28 and TRBJ2-1; D ambiguous. The CDR3 is 17 amino acids. Germline loops: CDR1 MDHEN, CDR2 SYDVKM. Between the trimmed V and J ends, which lost 6 bases and 0 bases, there was a span of 18 bases. The DNA of the CDR3 is TGTGCCAGCAGCCTAGGATTGGGTCGCAGCTCCTACAATGAGCAGTTCTTC. Its translation: CASSLGLGRSSYNEQFF. The complete variable domain, with remaining parts taken from reference TRBV28 and TRBJ2-1, reads DVKVTQSSRYLVKRTGEKVFLECVQDMDHENMFWYRQDPGLGLRLIYFSYDVKMKEKGDIPEGYSVSREKKERFSLILESASTNQTSMYLCASSLGLGRSSYNEQFFGPGTRLTVL.

About this clone itself: At one end the junction does not follow the germline gene, possibly because of a read error. This sequence joins TRBV6-5 and TRBJ2-6; 10 bases align to TRBD2. Germline lookup yields CDR1 MNHEY and CDR2 SVGAGI. The CDR3 runs to 12 residues. Written as DNA, the CDR3 is TGTGCCAGCTCTAGCGGGGGCAACGTCCTGACTTTC. Amino acids: CASSSGGNVLTF.

The rearrangement uses TRBV6-1 and TRBJ1-2; unclear D gene. Trimming shortened V by 2 bases and J by 4 bases, and 17 bases separated the two germline ends. The CDR3 covers 16 residues. Germline CDR1 is MNHNS and CDR2 is SASEGT. CDR3 sequence: CASSESWPSSVYGYTF. Written as DNA, the CDR3 is TGTGCCAGCAGTGAATCTTGGCCGTCCAGCGTCTATGGCTACACCTTC.

The J gene is TRBJ1-5, the V gene TRBV6-5; D may be TRBD1 (5 bases). V was shortened by 7 bases and J by 4 bases, with 17 bases between the two germline ends. Germline loops: CDR1 MNHEY, CDR2 SVGAGI. CDR3 size: 15 residues. CDR3 sequence: CASIPQGKINQPQHF. In DNA form, the CDR3 reads TGTGCCAGCATCCCCCAGGGTAAAATAAATCAGCCCCAGCATTTT.

This chain uses TRBV19 with TRBJ2-1; 10 bases are shared with TRBD2. CDR1 and CDR2 from the germline V gene are LNHDA and SQIVND (reference sequence). CDR3 size: 15 residues. With V trimmed by 5 bases and J by 0 bases, 1 base remained unmatched. CDR3 loop: CASSASGSSYNEQFF. The CDR3 nucleotides read TGTGCCAGTAGTGCTAGCGGGAGCTCCTACAATGAGCAGTTCTTC.

The chain joins TRBV6-5 to TRBJ1-6; 9 nucleotides line up with TRBD1. Germline V gives CDR1 MNHEY, CDR2 SVGAGI. The CDR3 is 16 amino acids. J was trimmed by 5 bases and V by 0 bases; bases with no gene match: 2. CDR3 amino acids: CASSYSGQGNNSPLHF. CDR3 DNA: TGTGCCAGCAGTTACTCCGGACAGGGGAATAATTCACCCCTCCACTTT.

This chain joins TRBV7-8 and TRBJ1-1, with D unresolved. The CDR3 runs 14 residues. V was pared by 5 bases and J by 1 base, with 11 bases between. Germline V gene data show CDR1 as SGHVS and CDR2 as FQNEAQ. CDR3 sequence reads: CASSVRYPNTEAFF. The CDR3 DNA reads TGTGCCAGCAGCGTCAGATACCCGAACACTGAAGCTTTCTTT.

The chain combines TRBV5-1 with TRBJ1-1; D ambiguous. CDR1 SGHRS and CDR2 YFSETQ come from the germline V gene. The V end was cut by 6 bases, the J end by 5 bases, with 17 bases between. This CDR3 is 14 amino acids long. The CDR3 spells CASMLGELRTEAFF. The CDR3 nucleotides are TGCGCCAGCATGCTTGGGGAGCTAAGGACTGAAGCTTTCTTT.

This CDR3 reads CASWLSRGNTIYF. The DNA for the CDR3 is TGTGCCAGCTGGCTATCGCGGGGAAACACCATATATTTT. The chain links TRBV7-9 to TRBJ1-3; unclear D gene. The CDR3 totals 13 residues. Looked up from germline, CDR1 is SEHNR and CDR2 is FQNEAQ (reference sequence). V lost 8 bases and J lost 4, with 12 bases in between.

This chain uses TRBV5-1 with TRBJ2-5; D remains unclear. Germline CDR1 is SGHRS and CDR2 is YFSETQ. The CDR3 is 14 amino acids. Trimming cost V 4 bases and J 4 bases, with 14 bases left between them. The CDR3 region is CASSPRGIPETQYF. CDR3 DNA sequence: TGCGCCAGCAGCCCCCGCGGTATCCCAGAGACCCAGTACTTC.

The J gene is TRBJ2-7, the V gene TRBV7-9; D uncertain. This CDR3 is built from 14 residues. Per germline, CDR1 SEHNR and CDR2 FQNEAQ (reference sequence). V was trimmed by 1 base and J by 4 bases, leaving 11 bases between them. CDR3 region: CASSLGTVGYEQYF. CDR3 coding DNA: TGTGCCAGCAGCTTAGGCACAGTGGGTTACGAGCAGTACTTC.

This sequence joins TRBV7-9 and TRBJ1-5; possible D gene TRBD1, 6 bases. The CDR3 extends over 15 amino acids. V was clipped by 1 base and J by 0 bases, with 7 bases between them. Germline V gene data show CDR1 as SEHNR and CDR2 as FQNEAQ (reference sequence). This CDR3 reads CASSLGDTSNQPQHF. CDR3 DNA sequence: TGTGCCAGCAGCTTAGGGGACACTAGCAATCAGCCCCAGCATTTT.

In regard to this clone: Other DNA sequences in this specimen translate into the identical CDR3. The V gene is TRBV27, the J gene TRBJ1-5, with D hard to call. The CDR3 totals 14 residues. V was cut by 0 bases and J by 0 bases, with 3 bases left in between. Germline CDR1 reads MNHEY; CDR2 reads SMNVEV (reference sequence). CDR3 in amino acids: CASSLSYSNQPQHF. In nucleotides, the CDR3 is TGTGCCAGCAGTTTATCGTATAGCAATCAGCCCCAGCATTTT.